The 27 T cell receptor beta chains below all came from one sample that was sequenced in a study of blood T cell repertoires in COVID-19. Profiled with immunoSEQ multiplex PCR; TCRdb holds only in-frame clones, not every one. The sample comprises approximately 42,000 clones, 76% of which are singletons, and roughly a quarter rests with the top ten. The sequenced sample consisted of peripheral blood. The receptors were gathered from a man older than 75 with acute or convalescent COVID-19.

The V gene is TRBV7-2, the J gene TRBJ1-2; D uncertain. V was pared by 3 bases and J by 0 bases, with 17 bases between. The CDR3 covers 17 residues. The germline V gene encodes CDR1 SGHTA and CDR2 FQGNSA. CDR3 amino acids: CASSFSGVTSANYGYTF. In DNA, the CDR3 is TGTGCCAGCAGCTTCTCCGGGGTCACATCAGCTAACTATGGCTACACCTTC.

The chain carries TRBV10-3 and TRBJ2-4; TRBD1 matches 7 bases. The CDR3 spans 16 residues. V lost 2 bases to trimming and J lost 2 bases; unmatched junction nucleotides: 6. From germline, CDR1 is ENHRY and CDR2 SYGVKD. CDR3 bases: TGTGCCATCAGTGAGAGAGGGGGCGCGTCCAAAAACATTCAGTACTTC. Protein sequence: CAISERGGASKNIQYF.

This clone was observed once. J is TRBJ2-5 and V is TRBV5-4; 7 bases map to TRBD2. V dropped 2 bases and J dropped 5; count of bases not matched to a gene: 6. The CDR3 covers 14 residues. Germline CDR1 SGHNT, CDR2 YYREEE (reference sequence). CDR3 protein: CASSFEWGGETQYF. The CDR3 bases are TGTGCCAGCAGCTTTGAGTGGGGGGGGGAGACCCAGTACTTC. Looking up the rest from reference TRBV5-4 and TRBJ2-5 gives the full variable domain: ETGVTQSPTHLIKTRGQQVTLRCSSQSGHNTVSWYQQALGQGPQFIFQYYREEENGRGNFPPRFSGLQFPNYSSELNVNALELDDSALYLCASSFEWGGETQYFGPGTRLLVL.

This rearrangement joins TRBV7-2 to TRBJ1-3; no firm D call. V dropped 0 bases and J dropped 0 bases, with 12 bases sitting between them. The germline V gene encodes CDR1 SGHTA and CDR2 FQGNSA. This CDR3 has 17 amino acids. In DNA form, the CDR3 reads TGTGCCAGCAGCTTAGCTTCAGGCTCAAGCTCTGGAAACACCATATATTTT. The encoded protein is CASSLASGSSSGNTIYF. Combining the CDR3 with reference TRBV7-2 and TRBJ1-3 gives the whole variable domain GAGVSQSPSNKVTEKGKDVELRCDPISGHTALYWYRQSLGQGLEFLIYFQGNSAPDKSGLPSDRFSAERTGGSVSTLTIQRTQQEDSAVYLCASSLASGSSSGNTIYFGEGSWLTVV.

This chain uses TRBV7-2 with TRBJ1-1, with D perhaps TRBD1 (5 bases). Germline V gene sequence: CDR1 SGHTA, CDR2 FQGNSA. The CDR3 is made up of 12 amino acids. V was shortened by 4 bases and J by 4 bases, with 7 bases between the two germline ends. CDR3 loop: CASSSGGTEAFF. CDR3 coding DNA: TGTGCCAGCAGCTCCGGGGGCACTGAAGCTTTCTTT.

The chain couples TRBV25-1 to TRBJ2-5, with D maybe TRBD1 (6 bases). V dropped 4 bases and J dropped 2 bases, with 14 bases sitting between them. CDR3 length equals 15 residues. Germline V CDR1 and CDR2: MGHDK, SYGVNS. CDR3: CASSGKLGAQETQYF. The DNA for the CDR3 is TGTGCCAGCAGTGGTAAATTGGGGGCGCAAGAGACCCAGTACTTC.

The rearrangement uses TRBV9 and TRBJ2-2; 9 bases fit TRBD1. The junction had 5 bases not matched to a gene; V was cut back by 7 bases and J by 4 bases. Germline V gene data show CDR1 as SGDLS and CDR2 as YYNGEE. The CDR3 is 14 amino acids. Written as DNA, the CDR3 is TGTGCCAGCGCGAGGACAGGGGTCACCGGGGAGCTGTTTTTT. Residues: CASARTGVTGELFF.

The chain combines TRBV10-3 with TRBJ1-4; D may be TRBD1 (5 bases). Germline V lookup: CDR1 ENHRY, CDR2 SYGVKD. The CDR3 is 13 amino acids. Between the trimmed V and J ends, which lost 3 bases and 8 bases, there was a span of 10 bases. CDR3 sequence reads: CAISDRGGEKLFF. The DNA of the CDR3 is TGTGCCATCAGTGACCGGGGGGGGGAAAAACTGTTTTTT.

This clone has a single count. The junction departs from the called germline gene at one end, perhaps through a read error. The V and J genes are TRBV20-1 and TRBJ2-7; TRBD2 matches 7 bases. The CDR3 runs 9 residues. The germline V gene encodes CDR1 DFQATT and CDR2 SNEGSKA (reference sequence). DNA for the CDR3: TGCAGTGCCGCCGGGAGGAGTCACTTC. Translated, it gives CSAAGRSHF.

The chain couples TRBV5-4 to TRBJ2-7; tentative D call: TRBD2 (5 bases). Trimming stripped 3 bases from V and 4 bases from J, with 14 bases between. The CDR3 runs to 14 residues. Per the germline V gene, CDR1 is SGHNT and CDR2 is YYREEE (reference sequence). The CDR3 loop reads CASSYSDSTYEQYF. In DNA, the CDR3 is TGTGCCAGCAGCTATTCGGACTCAACTTACGAGCAGTACTTC.

The chain has TRBV23-1 and TRBJ1-4; 7 bases align to TRBD1. TRBV23-1 is classed as an ORF, of uncertain function. V lost 3 bases to trimming and J lost 2 bases; unmatched junction nucleotides: 9. CDR3 length: 17 residues. CDR3: CASSHPRKGQTNEKLFF. The CDR3 DNA is TGCGCCAGCAGTCACCCAAGGAAGGGACAGACTAATGAAAAACTGTTTTTT.

The chain uses TRBV18 and TRBJ1-1; D gene uncertain. CDR1 KGHSH and CDR2 LQKENI come from the germline V gene. The CDR3 runs 12 residues. The V gene lost 6 bases and the J gene lost 5 bases, with 10 bases spanning the gap. This chain's CDR3 is CASSSVRTEAFF. Written as DNA, the CDR3 is TGTGCCAGCTCGTCGGTCAGGACTGAAGCTTTCTTT.

The gene calls are TRBV7-2 and TRBJ2-3, with TRBD2 matching 12 bases. Germline CDR1 SGHTA, CDR2 FQGNSA. This CDR3 spans 18 amino acids. The junction had 7 bases not matched to a gene; V was cut back by 1 base and J by 2 bases. CDR3 nucleotide sequence: TGTGCCAGCAGCTTAGGCGGACTAGCGGGGTCCTACACAGATACGCAGTATTTT. It specifies CASSLGGLAGSYTDTQYF.

V and J are TRBV7-2 and TRBJ2-7; TRBD2 might be the D (5 bases). The CDR3 is 15 amino acids. V lost 4 bases and J 0 bases, leaving 13 bases between the germline ends. In germline, CDR1 is SGHTA, CDR2 FQGNSA. Here the CDR3 reads CASSSQSGSSYEQYF. CDR3 in DNA: TGTGCCAGCAGCTCCCAGAGCGGTAGCTCCTACGAGCAGTACTTC. Using reference TRBV7-2 and TRBJ2-7 for the parts outside the CDR3, the full variable domain is GAGVSQSPSNKVTEKGKDVELRCDPISGHTALYWYRQSLGQGLEFLIYFQGNSAPDKSGLPSDRFSAERTGGSVSTLTIQRTQQEDSAVYLCASSSQSGSSYEQYFGPGTRLTVT.

The chain uses TRBV28 and TRBJ2-1; 8 nucleotides agree with TRBD2. This CDR3 is 16 amino acids long. J was trimmed by 0 bases and V by 5 bases; bases with no gene match: 6. Germline values: CDR1 MDHEN, CDR2 SYDVKM. In DNA form, the CDR3 reads TGTGCCAGCAGTGCCATCGGGACTAGCTCCTACAATGAGCAGTTCTTC. The encoded protein is CASSAIGTSSYNEQFF.

The rearrangement links TRBV2 to TRBJ2-1; D possibly corresponds to TRBD2 (6 bases). Deletions cut 7 bases from V and 4 bases from J, with 14 bases between. This CDR3 region has 14 residues. From germline, CDR1 is SNHLY and CDR2 FYNNEI. The CDR3 sequence: CASTRDFSYNEQFF. The CDR3 DNA is TGTGCCAGCACCCGGGACTTCTCGTACAATGAGCAGTTCTTC.

The chain combines TRBV7-2 with TRBJ2-1; tentatively, D is TRBD2 (6 bases). Trimming took off 3 bases at V and 8 bases at J, with 11 bases between the two ends. Germline values: CDR1 SGHTA, CDR2 FQGNSA. The CDR3 length is 13 residues. Here the CDR3 reads CASSFGPGDEQFF. The CDR3 bases are TGTGCCAGCAGCTTCGGCCCGGGGGATGAGCAGTTCTTC.

The genes are TRBV7-7 and TRBJ2-3; TRBD2 matches 10 bases. CDR3 length: 18 amino acids. Germline CDR1 reads SSHAT; CDR2 reads FNYEAQ (reference sequence). V lost 1 base, J lost 0 bases, and 7 bases stayed unmatched. The CDR3, as DNA: TGTGCCAGCAGCTTAGGTCTAGCGGGGGCGCAAAGCACAGATACGCAGTATTTT. It codes for CASSLGLAGAQSTDTQYF.

The rearrangement joins TRBV3-1 (or the pseudogene TRBV3-2) to TRBJ1-6, with 9 bases that match TRBD1. This CDR3 has 13 residues. Unmatched junction bases numbered 3, after V lost 3 bases and J lost 12 bases. Germline CDR1 is LGHDT and CDR2 is YNNKEL (reference sequence). This CDR3 is CASSQDRGRPLHF. CDR3 DNA sequence: TGTGCCAGCAGCCAGGACAGGGGACGACCCCTCCACTTT.

V gene TRBV5-1 combines with J gene TRBJ2-3, with TRBD2 matching over 7 bases. The CDR3 has 15 residues. The trim removed 3 bases at V and 0 bases at J, leaving 4 bases unmatched. Germline CDR1 reads SGHRS; CDR2 reads YFSETQ. CDR3 sequence: CASSSSGTSTDTQYF. The DNA of the CDR3 is TGCGCCAGCAGCTCGAGCGGGACTAGCACAGATACGCAGTATTTT.

The V gene is TRBV4-1, the J gene TRBJ2-7, with 9 bases fitting TRBD2. Germline lookup yields CDR1 MGHRA and CDR2 YSYEKL. The CDR3 contains 16 residues. V was pared by 4 bases and J by 1 base, with 8 bases of the junction left unmatched. CDR3 DNA: TGCGCCAGCAGCCGGCTGCTAGCGGGGCGTTCCTACGAGCAGTACTTC. This sequence encodes CASSRLLAGRSYEQYF.

The rearrangement joins TRBV5-8 to TRBJ1-5; 12 bases line up with TRBD1. The CDR3 totals 16 residues. With V trimmed by 3 bases and J by 5 bases, 6 bases remained unmatched. CDR1 is SGHTS, CDR2 YDEGEE, per germline. CDR3 DNA: TGTGCCAGCAGCTCTCCGGGACAGGGGGCTTATCAGCCCCAGCATTTT. Residues: CASSSPGQGAYQPQHF.

J is TRBJ1-6 and V is TRBV5-1; TRBD1 is a possible D gene (6 bases). From germline, CDR1 is SGHRS and CDR2 YFSETQ. Trimming stripped 0 bases from V and 5 bases from J, with 9 bases between. The CDR3 has 15 amino acids. The CDR3 loop is CASSLEGTNNSPLHF. CDR3 sequence (DNA): TGCGCCAGCAGCTTGGAGGGGACAAATAATTCACCCCTCCACTTT.

This chain joins TRBV13 and TRBJ2-2, with a possible D match to TRBD2 (6 bases). The CDR3 has 16 amino acids. Germline V gene sequence: CDR1 PRHDT, CDR2 FYEKMQ (reference sequence). Trimming left V 5 bases short and J 4 bases short, with 17 bases between. In DNA form, the CDR3 reads TGTGCCAGCAGCCCCACCGGTCGGGGGATCACCGGGGAGCTGTTTTTT. Its translation is CASSPTGRGITGELFF.

This chain links TRBV18 with TRBJ1-2; D is undetermined. The CDR3 is 14 residues long. V was pared by 3 bases and J by 3 bases, with 11 bases between. Germline CDR1 is KGHSH and CDR2 is LQKENI. The DNA of the CDR3 is TGTGCCAGCTCACCCCGGGAGTTTCACTATGGCTACACCTTC. It encodes CASSPREFHYGYTF.

The J gene is TRBJ1-4, the V gene TRBV3-1 (or the pseudogene TRBV3-2), with D possibly being TRBD1 (6 bases). This CDR3 is 16 amino acids long. V was cut by 4 bases and J by 3 bases, with 15 bases left in between. Germline CDR1 LGHDT, CDR2 YNNKEL (reference sequence). The CDR3 DNA is TGTGCCAGCAGCCCCGCCGGGGGGCAAGCTAATGAAAAACTGTTTTTT. Its translation is CASSPAGGQANEKLFF.

The chain recombines TRBV5-1 with TRBJ2-1, with TRBD2 identical over 11 bases. Germline V CDR1 and CDR2: SGHRS, YFSETQ. The length of the CDR3 is 15 residues. V lost 2 bases to trimming and J lost 4 bases; unmatched junction nucleotides: 2. The CDR3 DNA sequence: TGCGCCAGCAGCTTACTAGCGGGAGCATACAATGAGCAGTTCTTC. This gives the protein CASSLLAGAYNEQFF.